The 13 T cell receptor beta chains listed next were all sequenced from one sample in a study of long-term antiretroviral therapy in people with HIV. The assay, immunoSEQ v3.0, was run at survey level. Sequencing used immunoSEQ multiplex PCR; TCRdb keeps in-frame clones, though not all of them. The table has 20,000 to 25,000 clones, roughly 94% seen once. Sequences were derived from unsorted PBMCs, sampled more than 4.7 years after starting antiretroviral therapy. Receptors were obtained from a woman aged 50 to 65 with HIV.

This clone was observed once. The chain uses TRBV20-1 and TRBJ2-1, with D unresolved. The CDR3 totals 10 residues. CDR1 is DFQATT and CDR2 is SNEGSKA in the germline V gene (reference sequence). V lost 6 bases and J 4 bases, leaving 4 bases between the germline ends. CDR3 residues: CSAQYNEQFF. DNA of the CDR3: TGCAGTGCCCAATACAATGAGCAGTTCTTC.

This sequence joins TRBV2 and TRBJ2-1, with TRBD2 as a possible D gene (6 bases). CDR3 length: 13 residues. V shed 7 bases and J shed 8 bases, with 15 bases lying between them. The germline V gene encodes CDR1 SNHLY and CDR2 FYNNEI. In DNA, the CDR3 is TGTGCCAGCAAAGATCCTAGCGCGTATGAGCAGTTCTTC. It translates to CASKDPSAYEQFF.

This chain uses TRBV7-8 with TRBJ2-6, with D perhaps TRBD1 (7 bases). Germline assignment: CDR1 SGHVS and CDR2 FQNEAQ. Trimming took off 5 bases at V and 2 bases at J, with 10 bases between the two ends. The CDR3 is made up of 15 amino acids. The CDR3 DNA reads as TGTGCCAGCAGCCCCAGGGGGGCTGGGGCCAACGTCCTGACTTTC. Its protein is CASSPRGAGANVLTF.

The chain employs TRBV19 and TRBJ2-3, with 9 bases identical to TRBD1. Trimming at V came to 6 bases and at J to 5 bases, leaving 9 bases not matched to a gene. The length of the CDR3 is 15 residues. Germline values: CDR1 LNHDA, CDR2 SQIVND (reference sequence). CDR3 sequence: CASRSWDRDVDTQYF. The CDR3 nucleotides read TGTGCCAGTAGGTCCTGGGACAGGGATGTAGATACGCAGTATTTT.

The V call is TRBV9, the J call TRBJ1-2, with TRBD1 matching 8 bases. The CDR3 is made up of 13 amino acids. Germline CDR1 is SGDLS and CDR2 is YYNGEE. Trimming took 7 bases from V and 5 from J; bases not matched to a gene: 7. CDR3 nucleotides: TGTGCCAGCGGGACAGGTGGAGGGTATGGCTACACCTTC. It codes for CASGTGGGYGYTF.

This clone was recorded once. The V and J genes are TRBV6-5 and TRBJ2-7; TRBD1 aligns across 11 bases. Trimming at V came to 5 bases and at J to 5 bases, leaving 8 bases not matched to a gene. This CDR3 spans 15 amino acids. Germline loops: CDR1 MNHEY, CDR2 SVGAGI. The CDR3 sequence is CASSRPGQGVHEQYF. The CDR3 DNA reads TGTGCCAGCAGTCGACCGGGACAGGGGGTCCACGAGCAGTACTTC.

J is TRBJ2-2 and V is TRBV9; 11 bases map to TRBD2. The CDR3 is made up of 17 amino acids. V lost 4 bases and J lost 0; bases outside the gene matches: 5. Germline V gene sequence: CDR1 SGDLS, CDR2 YYNGEE. CDR3 in amino acids: CASSPLGLAANTGELFF. In DNA form, the CDR3 reads TGTGCCAGCAGCCCCTTGGGACTAGCGGCGAACACCGGGGAGCTGTTTTTT.

This rearrangement joins TRBV19 to TRBJ2-1; D is possibly TRBD2 (6 bases). Trimming stripped 1 base from V and 6 bases from J, with 7 bases between. Germline-derived CDR1 and CDR2 are LNHDA and SQIVND (reference sequence). This CDR3 comprises 13 residues. The CDR3 loop is CASSIGRANEQFF. CDR3 DNA: TGTGCCAGTAGTATAGGGAGGGCCAATGAGCAGTTCTTC. The entire variable domain, with the rest obtained from reference TRBV19 and TRBJ2-1, is as follows: DGGITQSPKYLFRKEGQNVTLSCEQNLNHDAMYWYRQDPGQGLRLIYYSQIVNDFQKGDIAEGYSVSREKKESFPLTVTSAQKNPTAFYLCASSIGRANEQFFGPGTRLTVL.

V usage is TRBV4-1 and J usage is TRBJ2-7, with 7 bases identical to TRBD2. In germline, CDR1 is MGHRA, CDR2 YSYEKL. With V trimmed by 6 bases and J by 4 bases, 9 bases remained unmatched. The CDR3 length is 14 residues. The CDR3 DNA reads TGCGCCAGCAGGGGGGGTAGCGGGCCTTACGAGCAGTACTTC. Its translation is CASRGGSGPYEQYF.

The chain recombines TRBV9 with TRBJ1-5; D gene uncertain. The CDR3 length is 13 residues. The germline V gene encodes CDR1 SGDLS and CDR2 YYNGEE. Trimming took off 0 bases at V and 7 bases at J, with 8 bases between the two ends. CDR3 loop: CASSVAGGQPQHF. The CDR3 region has the DNA TGTGCCAGCAGCGTAGCCGGTGGACAGCCCCAGCATTTT.

This chain joins TRBV7-8 and TRBJ2-7, with 7 bases lining up with TRBD1. V dropped 1 base and J dropped 1; count of bases not matched to a gene: 1. Per the germline V gene, CDR1 is SGHVS and CDR2 is FQNEAQ. CDR3 size: 14 residues. CDR3 in amino acids: CASSLDRGSYEQYF. CDR3 DNA: TGTGCCAGCAGCTTAGACAGGGGATCCTACGAGCAGTACTTC.

The chain couples TRBV7-2 to TRBJ2-2; no firm D call. The CDR3 is made up of 15 amino acids. Between the trimmed V and J ends, which lost 1 base and 6 bases, there was a span of 12 bases. The germline CDR1 and CDR2 sequences are SGHTA and FQGNSA. The CDR3 sequence: CASSLDIAGAGELFF. In DNA form, the CDR3 reads TGTGCCAGCAGCTTAGACATCGCCGGAGCCGGGGAGCTGTTTTTT.

In nucleotides, the CDR3 is TGTGCCAGCTCACCCGGGACACTGAACACTGAAGCTTTCTTT. This sequence encodes CASSPGTLNTEAFF. V is TRBV18 and J is TRBJ1-1; D is perhaps TRBD1 (6 bases). The CDR3 spans 14 residues. CDR1 and CDR2 (germline): KGHSH, LQKENI. The germline V and J ends were trimmed by 3 bases and 0 bases, with 8 bases remaining between them.